The TCR beta chain described here comes from a study of T cells after posttransplantation cyclophosphamide (dated by TCRdb to 2016 to 2017). For the wider study: Using TRB sequencing, the study followed how the T cell repertoire rebuilt after myeloablative bone marrow transplantation with posttransplantation cyclophosphamide given as GVHD prophylaxis. Antigen receptor sequencing was done on samples from 35 PTCy-treated patients and from roughly 17 related bone marrow donors of those patients. Blood from all 35 or so PTCy patients with 1-year posttransplant specimens was subjected to TRB sequencing. TRB sequencing was also done on up to roughly 3 additional blood samples from 2 to 5.2 years after transplant in 3 patients, and on pretransplant blood from a handful of patients. TRA and TRB clonality were tightly correlated in several samples, so subsequent TCR analyses focused on TRB only. Public TRB sequences were searched against a database of over 3,000 sequences associated with responses to pathogens, tumor antigens, self-antigens and alloantigens.

TRB sequencing was run on genomic DNA with either the immunoSEQ assay at survey resolution or the hsTCRB kit. Under the source paper's analysis protocol: The immunoSEQ software was used for initial read processing, and the LymphoSeq R package was used for repertoire analyses. Clonality was computed as 1 minus normalized Shannon entropy, and a Gini coefficient was also calculated for each TRB dataset. To infer phenotypes in unsorted samples, TRB sequences from sorted subsets of the recipient or donor were mapped onto unsorted samples from the same recipient. TCRdb holds this immuneACCESS table with in-frame rearrangements only. Some clones are missing; in checked studies, unresolved V genes explain under half, and the rest has no known cause. The V and J calls and clone size were taken over from that table, and D and trimming were inferred from the DNA. The table shows fewer than 11,000 clones here, with no singletons. Together, the top ten hold around 24% of the sample.

Study-level results and caveats: Across 45 patients, recipient CMV seropositivity and CMV reactivation were highly associated with TRB clonality; PTCy diversity was similar to CNI/methotrexate controls. Donor-recipient similarity was low at 1-2 months but increased during the first year, and donor CD8+ memory clones often dominated later blood repertoires. The TRB repertoires of T cells infiltrating skin or the GI tract showed only limited overlap with the TRB repertoires found in blood.

In light of the paper, this sample's treatment or condition label describes: high-dose cyclophosphamide on days +3 and +4 as single-agent GVHD prophylaxis. Patients in the PTCy group got busulfan and fludarabine conditioning, a marrow graft from a related or unrelated donor, and cyclophosphamide on days +3 and +4. PTCy-treated patients came from a prospective multi-institutional clinical trial. Peripheral blood and bone marrow mononuclear cells were isolated by Ficoll-Hypaque density centrifugation and cryopreserved. As encoded in the germline V gene, CDR1 is SGHDT while CDR2 is YYEEEE. There are 14 amino acids in the CDR3, from cysteine to phenylalanine inclusive. The entry retains the CDR3 DNA only, 42 bases that are in frame from base 1. V was cut back by 4 bases and J by 7 bases, leaving a gap of 12 bases between them. The table lists this clone with many counts. Its binding antigen is unknown. The sample holds no much larger clone one base away, and base qualities are not on file.

The clonotype was recovered from a female patient aged 40 to 50 who received an allogeneic stem cell transplant from a related donor, was CMV-positive, and had no GVHD. After a transplant, some T cells may be of graft donor origin. Sequenced here: PBMCs, sampled after allogeneic stem cell transplant with posttransplant cyclophosphamide. The chain joins TRBV5-6 to TRBJ1-6, with a tentative D gene TRBD1 over 5 matching bases. In nucleotide form, the sequence is TGTGCCAGCAGCCCGGGACTGTTAAATTCACCCCTCCACTTT. This gives the protein CASSPGLLNSPLHF.